This T cell receptor beta chain was observed in a study of shared clonotypes between healthy human individuals. Study-level findings and limits: Relative to memory subsets, naive subsets generally showed larger estimated richness.

Repertoires were generated with immunoSEQ multiplex PCR, while TCRdb's copy carries only in-frame clones and drops some. The sample includes 1.4 million to 1.5 million clones, around 97% seen only once; the top ten take 1.2%. A remark on this clone: Its specificity is not known.

Germline loops: CDR1 SGHRS, CDR2 YFSETQ. This CDR3 spans 16 amino acids. The ends lost 1 base at V and 6 bases at J; junction bases unmatched: 10. Memory CD4+ cells were the fraction left after CD45RA+ naive selection. The chain uses TRBV5-1 and TRBJ2-1; 7 bases match TRBD1. The source of this sequence is a man aged 25 to 40 in good health. The specimen was naive CD4+ T cells sorted from blood. Subset: CD45RA+ positively selected. The CDR3 here is CASSLLGRGSVNEQFF. CDR3 DNA sequence: TGCGCCAGCAGCTTGCTAGGCAGGGGGTCGGTCAATGAGCAGTTCTTC.